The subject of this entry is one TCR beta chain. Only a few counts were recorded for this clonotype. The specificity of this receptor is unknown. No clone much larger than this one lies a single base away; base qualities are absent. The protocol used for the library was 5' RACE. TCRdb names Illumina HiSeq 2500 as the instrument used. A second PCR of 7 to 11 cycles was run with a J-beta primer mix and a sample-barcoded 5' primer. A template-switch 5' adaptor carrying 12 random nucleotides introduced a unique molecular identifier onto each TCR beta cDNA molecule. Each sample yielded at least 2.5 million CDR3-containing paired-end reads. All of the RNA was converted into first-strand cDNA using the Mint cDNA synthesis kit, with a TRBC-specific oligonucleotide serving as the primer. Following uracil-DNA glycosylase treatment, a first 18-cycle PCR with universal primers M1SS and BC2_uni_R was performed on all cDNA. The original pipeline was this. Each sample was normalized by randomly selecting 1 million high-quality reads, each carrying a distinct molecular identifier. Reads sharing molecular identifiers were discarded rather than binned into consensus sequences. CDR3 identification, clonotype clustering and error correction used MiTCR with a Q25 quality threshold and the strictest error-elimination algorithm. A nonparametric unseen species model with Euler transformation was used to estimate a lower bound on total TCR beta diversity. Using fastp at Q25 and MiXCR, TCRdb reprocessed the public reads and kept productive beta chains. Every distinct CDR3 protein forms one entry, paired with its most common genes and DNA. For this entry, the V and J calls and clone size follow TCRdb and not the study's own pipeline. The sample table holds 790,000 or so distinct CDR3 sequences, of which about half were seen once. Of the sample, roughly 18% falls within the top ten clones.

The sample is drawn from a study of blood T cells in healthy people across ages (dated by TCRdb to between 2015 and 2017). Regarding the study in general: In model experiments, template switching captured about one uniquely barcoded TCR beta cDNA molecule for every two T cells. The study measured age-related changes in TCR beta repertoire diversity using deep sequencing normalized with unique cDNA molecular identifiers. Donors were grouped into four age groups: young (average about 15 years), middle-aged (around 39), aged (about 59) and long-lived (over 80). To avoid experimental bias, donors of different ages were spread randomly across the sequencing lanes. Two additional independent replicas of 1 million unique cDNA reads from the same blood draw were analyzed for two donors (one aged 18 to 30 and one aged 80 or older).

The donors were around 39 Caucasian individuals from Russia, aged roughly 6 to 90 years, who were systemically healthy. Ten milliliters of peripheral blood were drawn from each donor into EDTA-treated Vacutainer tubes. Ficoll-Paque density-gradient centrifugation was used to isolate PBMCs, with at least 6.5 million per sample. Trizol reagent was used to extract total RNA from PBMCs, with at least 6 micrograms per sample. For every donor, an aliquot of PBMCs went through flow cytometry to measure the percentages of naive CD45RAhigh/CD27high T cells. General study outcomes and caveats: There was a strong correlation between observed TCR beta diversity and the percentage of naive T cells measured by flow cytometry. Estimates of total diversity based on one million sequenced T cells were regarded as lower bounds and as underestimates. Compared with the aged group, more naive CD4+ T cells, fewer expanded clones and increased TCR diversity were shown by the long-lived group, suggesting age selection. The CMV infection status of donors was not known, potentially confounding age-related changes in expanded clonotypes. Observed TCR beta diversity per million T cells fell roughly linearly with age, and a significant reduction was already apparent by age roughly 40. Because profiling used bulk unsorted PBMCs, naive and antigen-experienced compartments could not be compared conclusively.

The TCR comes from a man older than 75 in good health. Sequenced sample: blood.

This receptor carries the CDR3 CASSRPGLAGGPWNEQFF. In nucleotides, the sequence is TGTGCCAGCAGTCGCCCGGGACTAGCGGGAGGCCCATGGAATGAGCAGTTCTTC. The sequence is built from TRBV6-1 and TRBJ2-1, with 15 bases matching TRBD2. The cysteine opens and the phenylalanine closes a CDR3 of 18 amino acids. The read is trimmed to its CDR3 DNA, 54 bases read in frame from base 1. After removal of 5 bases from V and 7 bases from J, the junction retains 12 bases not matched to a gene. The germline V gene provides CDR1 MNHNS and CDR2 SASEGT.